Shown below are 17 T cell receptor beta chains from a single sample sequenced in a study of T cells after posttransplantation cyclophosphamide. Methotrexate plus calcineurin inhibitor accompanied controls' myeloablative marrow transplants; sampling was 1 year later. Sequencing used immunoSEQ multiplex PCR; TCRdb keeps in-frame clones, though not all of them. Of fewer than 25,000 clones in the sample, roughly 90% were seen once. The sequences come from PBMCs, collected after an allogeneic stem cell transplant with a calcineurin inhibitor and methotrexate. Receptors were obtained from a female patient aged 50 to 60 who received an allogeneic stem cell transplant from an unrelated donor, was CMV-positive, and had chronic GVHD only. The T cells may partly be graft donor cells.

This chain uses TRBV28 with TRBJ2-2; tentative D call: TRBD1 (6 bases). Germline V gene lookup returns CDR1 MDHEN and CDR2 SYDVKM. The CDR3 is 15 amino acids. Trimming cost V 7 bases and J 1 base, with 13 bases left between them. CDR3 DNA: TGTGCCAGCACCCTAGGGGGACAGAACACCGGGGAGCTGTTTTTT. Translating it yields CASTLGGQNTGELFF.

The rearrangement uses TRBV21-1 and TRBJ2-7; whether TRBD2, the table's D call, matches the DNA was not checked. TRBV21-1 is deemed a pseudogene. The CDR3 runs 14 residues. This CDR3 reads CASSWARGPYEQYF. The CDR3 DNA is TGTGCCAGCAGCTGGGCCCGGGGTCCCTACGAGCAGTACTTC.

V and J are TRBV7-9 and TRBJ2-7, with 9 bases aligning to TRBD2. The germline V gene encodes CDR1 SEHNR and CDR2 FQNEAQ (reference sequence). Trimming removed 1 base from V and 1 base from J; junction bases left unmatched: 8. This CDR3 is built from 17 residues. This chain's CDR3 is CASSLVGSGRRSYEQYF. CDR3 DNA: TGTGCCAGCAGCTTAGTTGGGAGCGGGAGGAGGTCCTACGAGCAGTACTTC.

This clone came up once. This chain uses TRBV7-2 with TRBJ2-7; D possibly corresponds to TRBD1 (6 bases). V lost 2 bases to trimming and J lost 2 bases, with 10 bases between them. This CDR3 is 14 amino acids long. Germline values: CDR1 SGHTA, CDR2 FQGNSA. CDR3 DNA sequence: TGTGCCAGCAGCTTATCCAGGGGTCCCTACGAGCAGTACTTC. Its translation: CASSLSRGPYEQYF.

The gene calls are TRBV14 and TRBJ1-4; unclear D gene. V shed 1 base and J shed 7 bases, with 7 bases lying between them. The CDR3 extends over 13 amino acids. Germline V gene lookup returns CDR1 SGHDN and CDR2 FVKESK. Here the CDR3 reads CASSQGFSEKLFF. CDR3 sequence (DNA): TGTGCCAGCAGCCAAGGTTTTAGTGAAAAACTGTTTTTT.

The rearrangement joins TRBV15 to TRBJ1-4; D call uncertain. In germline, CDR1 is LNHNV, CDR2 YYDKDF (reference sequence). CDR3 size: 14 residues. The V end was cut by 1 base, the J end by 5 bases, with 8 bases between. The CDR3 DNA reads TGTGCCACCAGCAGAGGGGCAGACAATGAAAAACTGTTTTTT. It codes for CATSRGADNEKLFF.

V gene TRBV5-4 combines with J gene TRBJ2-1; 7 bases agree with TRBD2. The length of the CDR3 is 14 residues. The J segment lost 7 bases and the V segment lost 0 bases, leaving 4 bases of the junction unmatched. Germline-derived CDR1 and CDR2 are SGHNT and YYREEE (reference sequence). CDR3 residues: CASSLATSENEQFF. The CDR3 DNA follows: TGTGCCAGCAGCTTGGCCACTAGCGAAAATGAGCAGTTCTTC.

The rearrangement links TRBV4-3 to TRBJ2-6; 8 positions agree with TRBD2. The CDR3 covers 20 residues. The germline gives CDR1 LGHNA, CDR2 YSLEER. J lost 1 base, V lost 0 bases, and 11 bases had no gene match. CDR3 amino acids: CASSQDPAGVMLSGANVLTF. The CDR3 DNA sequence: TGCGCCAGCAGCCAAGATCCAGCGGGAGTGATGTTGTCTGGGGCCAACGTCCTGACTTTC.

The chain has TRBV7-9 and TRBJ1-1; possible D gene TRBD1, 5 bases. This CDR3 is built from 15 residues. Trimming shortened V by 5 bases and J by 0 bases, and 13 bases separated the two germline ends. Germline values: CDR1 SEHNR, CDR2 FQNEAQ (reference sequence). CDR3 nucleotide sequence: TGTGCCAGCAGCCCGGCGGGGCGGATGAACACTGAAGCTTTCTTT. It translates to CASSPAGRMNTEAFF.

The V and J genes are TRBV7-9 and TRBJ1-1, with 12 bases fitting TRBD1. This CDR3 region has 15 residues. Looked up from germline, CDR1 is SEHNR and CDR2 is FQNEAQ (reference sequence). The V segment lost 8 bases and the J segment 5 bases; nucleotides outside the gene matches: 9. CDR3 protein: CASGGTGGLRTEAFF. CDR3 DNA: TGTGCCAGCGGGGGGACAGGGGGCCTGAGGACTGAAGCTTTCTTT.

This clone was seen more than once but under ten times. This chain connects TRBV28 to TRBJ1-2; D remains ambiguous. Germline V lookup: CDR1 MDHEN, CDR2 SYDVKM. V shed 4 bases and J shed 3 bases, with 15 bases lying between them. The CDR3 runs to 15 residues. DNA of the CDR3: TGTGCCAGCAGTTACCCGGCCCCGCGGGACTATGGCTACACCTTC. Translating gives CASSYPAPRDYGYTF.

This clone was recorded a few times. The chain couples TRBV27 to TRBJ1-3; tentatively, D is TRBD1 (6 bases). Trimming cost V 5 bases and J 2 bases, with 13 bases left between them. This CDR3 comprises 15 residues. CDR1 is MNHEY and CDR2 is SMNVEV in the germline V gene (reference sequence). The chain's CDR3 is CASSLWGPTGNTIYF. Here the CDR3 DNA reads TGTGCCAGCAGTCTCTGGGGGCCGACTGGAAACACCATATATTTT.

The chain couples TRBV18 to TRBJ2-3; TRBD2 matches at 12 bases. Germline CDR1 KGHSH, CDR2 LQKENI. The CDR3 covers 17 residues. Trimming at V came to 3 bases and at J to 0 bases, leaving 4 bases not matched to a gene. CDR3 sequence: CASSPLTSGRSTDTQYF. Here the CDR3 DNA reads TGTGCCAGCTCACCCCTGACTAGCGGGAGAAGCACAGATACGCAGTATTTT.

CDR3 DNA sequence: TGTGCCAGCAGCCGGGACACCAGCGTAGCTTTCTTT. Its protein is CASSRDTSVAFF. J is TRBJ1-1 and V is TRBV6-5; TRBD1 is a possible D gene (6 bases). This CDR3 is built from 12 residues. Trimming took off 6 bases at V and 10 bases at J, with 15 bases between the two ends. The V gene's germline CDR1 is MNHEY and CDR2 SVGAGI.

This chain links TRBV9 with TRBJ1-1; D not resolved. The CDR3 length is 15 residues. Trimming removed 0 bases at V and 5 bases at J, with 14 bases between. Germline values: CDR1 SGDLS, CDR2 YYNGEE. The CDR3 reads CASSVGGGGLTEAFF. The CDR3 nucleotides read TGTGCCAGCAGCGTAGGAGGAGGAGGACTTACTGAAGCTTTCTTT.

The V and J genes are TRBV4-2 and TRBJ2-2; 8 nucleotides line up with TRBD2. V trimming: 0 bases; J trimming: 9 bases; junction bases outside the gene matches: 9. There are 16 residues in the CDR3. Germline CDR1 is LGHNA and CDR2 is YNFKEQ. CDR3 in DNA: TGTGCCAGCAGCCAAGATGTCTTTAGCGGGAACCGGGAGCTGTTTTTT. It specifies CASSQDVFSGNRELFF.

The chain uses TRBV7-2 and TRBJ2-7; possible D gene TRBD1, 6 bases. The germline gives CDR1 SGHTA, CDR2 FQGNSA. The CDR3 is made up of 14 amino acids. V lost 0 bases to trimming and J lost 2 bases, with 8 bases between them. CDR3: CASSLARDTYEQYF. Written as DNA, the CDR3 is TGTGCCAGCAGCTTAGCCCGGGACACCTACGAGCAGTACTTC.